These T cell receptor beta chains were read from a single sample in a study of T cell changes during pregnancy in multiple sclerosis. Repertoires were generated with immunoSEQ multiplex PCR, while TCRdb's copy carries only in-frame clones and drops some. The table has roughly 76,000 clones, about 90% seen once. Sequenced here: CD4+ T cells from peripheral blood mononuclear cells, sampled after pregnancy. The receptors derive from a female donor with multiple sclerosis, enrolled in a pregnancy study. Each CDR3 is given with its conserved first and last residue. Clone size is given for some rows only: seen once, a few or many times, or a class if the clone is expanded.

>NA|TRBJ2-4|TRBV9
CASSVDPTSGPKNIQYF
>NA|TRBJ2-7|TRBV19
CASSVDYTSSYEQYF
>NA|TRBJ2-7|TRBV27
CASSLSAGTGTSYEQYF
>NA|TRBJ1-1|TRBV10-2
CASKPRQGGEAFF
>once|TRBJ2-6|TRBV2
CASSKTVGANVLTF
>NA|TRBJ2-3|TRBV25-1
CASSATSADTQYF
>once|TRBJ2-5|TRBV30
CAWSESRGETQYF
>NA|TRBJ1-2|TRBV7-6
CASSQGGRGSYGYTF
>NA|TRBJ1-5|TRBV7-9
CASSPPGTGNQPQHF
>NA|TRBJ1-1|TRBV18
CASSPRTGEITEAFF
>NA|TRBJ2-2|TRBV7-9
CAIPIRLAGTNTGELFF
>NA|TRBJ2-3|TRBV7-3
CASSLTSGITDTQYF
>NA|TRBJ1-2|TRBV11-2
CASTIDVFGGSGYTF
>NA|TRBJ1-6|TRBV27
CASSLGPQGLSPLHF
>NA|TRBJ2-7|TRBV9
CASSLGGLHQTYEQYF
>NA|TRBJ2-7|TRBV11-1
CASSLGGDRLEQYF
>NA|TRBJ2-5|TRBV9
CASSVNSAGGRGETQYF
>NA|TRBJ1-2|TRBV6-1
CASSEGRPIGYTF
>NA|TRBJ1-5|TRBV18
CASSQQGLYNQPQHF
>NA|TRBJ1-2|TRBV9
CASSVTGGGYTF
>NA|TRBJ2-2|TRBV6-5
CASSYLAGVRNGELFF
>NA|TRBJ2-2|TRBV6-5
CASSYRPGLSTGELFF
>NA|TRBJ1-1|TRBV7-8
CASSLEAGYSTEAFF
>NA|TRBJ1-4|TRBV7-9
CASSRTGQVNEKLFF
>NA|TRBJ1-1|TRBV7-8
CASSPMTMDTEAFF
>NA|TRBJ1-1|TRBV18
CASSPQGGGTEAFF
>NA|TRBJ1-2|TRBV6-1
CASSGLQGTYGYTF
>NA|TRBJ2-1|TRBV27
CASSRTPLAGGANEQFF
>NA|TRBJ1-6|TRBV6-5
CASSWGGQGNSPLHF
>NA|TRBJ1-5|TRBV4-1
CASSQDFQGDYYSNQPQHF
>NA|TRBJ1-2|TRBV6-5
CASSSTGTIYGYTF
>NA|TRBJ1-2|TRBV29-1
CSDSGQGYGYTF
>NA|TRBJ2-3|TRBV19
CASSTLTAPTDTQYF
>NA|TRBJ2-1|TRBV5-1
CASSLGGTAYNEQFF
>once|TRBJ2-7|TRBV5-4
CASSLVPTGLSYEQYF
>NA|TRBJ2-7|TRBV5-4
CASSTDRDGEQYF
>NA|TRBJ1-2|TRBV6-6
CASSYEGSYGYTF
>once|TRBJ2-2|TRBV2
CASSGNRGVGTGELFF
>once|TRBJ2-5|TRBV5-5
CASSSRETQYF
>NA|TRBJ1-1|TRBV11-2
CASSLNTGSQAFF
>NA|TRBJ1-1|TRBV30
CAWVGFPRGEAFF
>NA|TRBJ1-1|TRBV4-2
CASSQVTGGDTEAFF
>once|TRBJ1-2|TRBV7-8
CASSLAPTGLYGYTF